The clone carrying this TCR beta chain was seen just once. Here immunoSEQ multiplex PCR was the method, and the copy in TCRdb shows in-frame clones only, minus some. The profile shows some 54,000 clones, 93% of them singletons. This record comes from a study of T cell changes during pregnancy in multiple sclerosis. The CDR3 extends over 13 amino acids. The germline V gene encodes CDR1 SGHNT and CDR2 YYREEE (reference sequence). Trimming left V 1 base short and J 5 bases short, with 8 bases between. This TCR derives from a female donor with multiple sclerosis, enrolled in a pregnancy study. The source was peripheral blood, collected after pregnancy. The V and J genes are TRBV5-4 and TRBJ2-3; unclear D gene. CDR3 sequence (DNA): TGTGCCAGCAGCTTGCGCGCCAAAGATACGCAGTATTTT. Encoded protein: CASSLRAKDTQYF.